These 17 T cell receptor beta chains were all obtained from the same sample, sequenced in a study of low-dose radiotherapy and immunotherapy resistance in tumors. TRAV and TRBV primers primed cDNA for both TCRalpha and TCRbeta. TCR amplification ran 20 PCR cycles using constant-region and V-primer adapter primers. TCRdb re-analysed the reads in MiXCR, keeping a single row per CDR3 protein. The table lists under 15,000 distinct CDR3 sequences, roughly 80% of them singletons, with 3.4% in the top ten. Every receptor here comes from a human donor with advanced metastatic prostate, ovarian, gallbladder or colorectal cancer (not recorded which). This table probably holds off-target reads from a library built for another chain.

This chain connects TRBV5-3 to TRBJ1-2; 10 nucleotides agree with TRBD1. TRBV5-3 is an ORF; its function is uncertain. J was trimmed by 4 bases and V by 8 bases; bases with no gene match: 14. The CDR3 runs 16 residues. In DNA, the CDR3 is TGTGCCAGCAGCCGAGACTTGGGACAGGGGATCTATGGCTACACCTTC. It encodes CASSRDLGQGIYGYTF.

The rearrangement links TRBV28 to TRBJ2-2; D is unclear. Germline V gives CDR1 MDHEN, CDR2 SYDVKM. The CDR3 sequence is 14 residues long. V was cut by 3 bases and J by 4 bases, with 9 bases left in between. The CDR3 DNA follows: TGTGCCAGCAGTTTTCGGGTGGTCACCGGGGAGCTGTTTTTT. Its protein product is CASSFRVVTGELFF.

The J gene is TRBJ2-2, the V gene TRBV5-5; the D is unclear. Per the germline V gene, CDR1 is SGHKS and CDR2 is YYEKEE (reference sequence). This CDR3 comprises 15 residues. V lost 2 bases and J 0 bases, leaving 8 bases between the germline ends. This CDR3 is CASSLQFSNTGELFF. CDR3 DNA sequence: TGTGCCAGCAGCTTACAGTTCTCGAACACCGGGGAGCTGTTTTTT.

This clonotype was found a few times. This sequence joins TRBV11-1 and TRBJ2-7; D is uncertain. The CDR3 has 13 residues. V was trimmed by 4 bases and J by 7 bases, leaving 14 bases between them. CDR1 SGHAT and CDR2 FQDESV come from the germline V gene (reference sequence). The CDR3 loop is CASSSPGSEEQYF. DNA for the CDR3: TGTGCCAGCAGCTCCCCAGGCTCGGAGGAGCAGTACTTC. Filled out from reference TRBV11-1 and TRBJ2-7, the complete variable domain reads EAEVAQSPRYKITEKSQAVAFWCDPISGHATLYWYRQILGQGPELLVQFQDESVVDDSQLPKDRFSAERLKGVDSTLKIQPAELGDSAMYLCASSSPGSEEQYFGPGTRLTVT.

DNA for the CDR3: TGCGCCAGCAGCCAAGAAGGGGCAGCAGCCTACGAGCAGTACTTC. It specifies CASSQEGAAAYEQYF. The gene calls are TRBV4-3 and TRBJ2-7, with D tentatively TRBD1 (5 bases). CDR1 and CDR2 (germline): LGHNA, YSLEER. V dropped 0 bases and J dropped 2 bases, with 11 bases sitting between them. The CDR3 length is 15 residues.

Only one count was recorded for this clonotype. The V and J genes are TRBV27 and TRBJ2-7; 11 bases map to TRBD1. The CDR3 spans 15 residues. V dropped 4 bases and J dropped 7; count of bases not matched to a gene: 9. From germline, CDR1 is MNHEY and CDR2 SMNVEV (reference sequence). The CDR3 region is CASSSIGQGANEQYF. DNA of the CDR3: TGTGCCAGCAGTTCCATCGGACAGGGGGCGAATGAGCAGTACTTC.

This sequence joins TRBV18 and TRBJ2-7; possible D gene TRBD1, 5 bases. The germline V and J ends were trimmed by 5 bases and 5 bases, with 10 bases remaining between them. CDR1 is KGHSH, CDR2 LQKENI, per germline. The CDR3 is 12 residues long. The CDR3 loop is CASSAQAHEQYF. CDR3 nucleotide sequence: TGTGCCAGCTCAGCACAGGCCCACGAGCAGTACTTC.

This clonotype showed up just a few times. J is TRBJ1-5 and V is TRBV3-1, with 7 bases that match TRBD1. The CDR3 runs to 13 residues. Germline V gene lookup returns CDR1 LGHDT and CDR2 YNNKEL (reference sequence). Trimming at V came to 5 bases and at J to 6 bases, leaving 4 bases not matched to a gene. CDR3 loop: CASSSDRAQPQHF. In nucleotides, the CDR3 is TGTGCCAGCAGCTCCGACAGGGCTCAGCCCCAGCATTTT. The variable domain in full, with the rest retrieved from reference TRBV3-1 and TRBJ1-5, is DTAVSQTPKYLVTQMGNDKSIKCEQNLGHDTMYWYKQDSKKFLKIMFSYNNKELIINETVPNRFSPKSPDKAHLNLHINSLELGDSAVYFCASSSDRAQPQHFGDGTRLSIL.

V usage is TRBV6-5 and J usage is TRBJ1-5; D unresolved. Germline CDR1 reads MNHEY; CDR2 reads SVGAGI. There are 13 residues in the CDR3. V dropped 6 bases and J dropped 4 bases, with 10 bases sitting between them. CDR3 residues: CASRAGGNQPQHF. CDR3 nucleotides: TGTGCCAGCAGGGCCGGCGGGAATCAGCCCCAGCATTTT.

The rearrangement links TRBV28 to TRBJ1-5; 9 bases are a match to TRBD1. The CDR3 is 14 residues long. Germline lookup yields CDR1 MDHEN and CDR2 SYDVKM. V lost 2 bases and J lost 8; bases outside the gene matches: 4. Here the CDR3 DNA reads TGTGCCAGCAGTTTAGGACAGGGGAGGGAGCCCCAGCATTTT. It codes for CASSLGQGREPQHF.

This clonotype was picked up a small number of times. This chain links TRBV23-1 with TRBJ2-4; D uncertain. Being an ORF, TRBV23-1 has a function that is uncertain. Trimming shortened V by 0 bases and J by 3 bases, and 9 bases separated the two germline ends. The CDR3 runs 15 residues. The CDR3 loop reads CASSQSGPSKNIQYF. CDR3 coding DNA: TGCGCCAGCAGTCAATCCGGACCTAGCAAAAACATTCAGTACTTC.

This clonotype came up a few times. This chain links TRBV5-4 with TRBJ1-2; D remains unclear. The germline V gene encodes CDR1 SGHNT and CDR2 YYREEE (reference sequence). This CDR3 contains 15 residues. Trimming shortened V by 3 bases and J by 0 bases, and 12 bases separated the two germline ends. DNA for the CDR3: TGTGCCAGCAGCTCGGGTAGAGTTTCTAACTATGGCTACACCTTC. This translates into CASSSGRVSNYGYTF.

This clonotype was observed a handful of times. The chain joins TRBV5-1 to TRBJ1-1; D is unclear. Per germline, CDR1 SGHRS and CDR2 YFSETQ. Trimming left V 2 bases short and J 2 bases short, with 7 bases between. CDR3 length: 13 amino acids. CDR3 sequence reads: CASSFGSNTEAFF. The CDR3 bases are TGCGCCAGCAGCTTCGGCAGCAACACTGAAGCTTTCTTT.

The gene calls are TRBV14 and TRBJ2-3; 9 nucleotides align to TRBD2. With 0 bases clipped from V and 3 bases from J, the junction kept 4 bases outside the gene matches. The CDR3 sequence is 16 residues long. CDR1 is SGHDN, CDR2 FVKESK, per germline. The DNA of the CDR3 is TGTGCCAGCAGCCAAGATCTGACTAGCGGAACAGATACGCAGTATTTT. Encoded protein: CASSQDLTSGTDTQYF.

J is TRBJ1-2 and V is TRBV2; 8 bases map to TRBD1. This CDR3 has 13 amino acids. The trim removed 5 bases at V and 7 bases at J, leaving 6 bases unmatched. Germline-derived CDR1 and CDR2 are SNHLY and FYNNEI. The CDR3 sequence: CASSYTGQGGYTF. The CDR3 DNA follows: TGTGCCAGCAGTTACACCGGACAGGGTGGCTACACCTTC.

The sample holds one count of this clonotype. The genes are TRBV2 and TRBJ2-2; D may correspond to TRBD1 or TRBD2 (5 bases each). CDR3 length: 14 residues. Germline V gives CDR1 SNHLY, CDR2 FYNNEI. V shed 8 bases and J shed 6 bases, with 16 bases lying between them. DNA of the CDR3: TGTGCCAGCGTCTCGCGGAGAGGGGCCGGGGAGCTGTTTTTT. It yields the protein CASVSRRGAGELFF.

This clonotype came up once. The chain combines TRBV19 with TRBJ2-2; D gene unclear. Between the trimmed V and J ends, which lost 3 bases and 1 base, there was a span of 3 bases. CDR3 size: 13 residues. Germline V gene data show CDR1 as LNHDA and CDR2 as SQIVND (reference sequence). Here the CDR3 reads CASSIGNTGELFF. The DNA of the CDR3 is TGTGCCAGTAGTATCGGGAACACCGGGGAGCTGTTTTTT. The full variable domain, rest sourced from reference TRBV19 and TRBJ2-2, is DGGITQSPKYLFRKEGQNVTLSCEQNLNHDAMYWYRQDPGQGLRLIYYSQIVNDFQKGDIAEGYSVSREKKESFPLTVTSAQKNPTAFYLCASSIGNTGELFFGEGSRLTVL.